This TCR beta chain was obtained from a study of identifying expanded T cells in peripheral blood. Healthy donors had no documented immune events, such as infections, while sampled. Overall study results and limits: Across healthy donors, higher total template counts meant significantly greater roughly 2-week count variance. Technical replicates showed 0.9 to 1.5 changed clones; approximately two weeks 15 to 20; four weeks 19.

A remark on this clone: What it binds is unknown.

The protocol was immunoSEQ multiplex PCR, while the TCRdb copy is restricted to in-frame clones and leaves out a portion. This sample has 95,000 to 100,000 clones, with roughly 89% found just once. V shed 0 bases and J shed 2 bases, with 17 bases lying between them. The CDR3 sequence is 17 residues long. Germline V gives CDR1 LGHNA, CDR2 YNFKEQ. The receptor was isolated from a person aged 18 to 75 in good health. Source material: blood. The V gene is TRBV4-2, the J gene TRBJ2-7, with D possibly TRBD2 on 5 matching bases. The CDR3 DNA reads TGTGCCAGCAGCCAAGATGGAAGGGTAGGGAGTCCCTACGAGCAGTACTTC. Residues: CASSQDGRVGSPYEQYF.